This TCR beta chain was documented in a study of blood T cell repertoires in COVID-19. Overall study context: The study drew acute and convalescent COVID-19 samples from the United States, Italy and Spain. PBMCs, B-cell-depleted T cells, or T cells were the source of the cDNA or gDNA that made up the material.

Trimming cost V 3 bases and J 6 bases; bases outside gene matches: 15. This CDR3 spans 17 amino acids. Authors' analysis steps: The authors estimated nucleated cell counts from reference gene primer amplification. This table comes from immunoSEQ multiplex PCR, and its TCRdb copy is limited to in-frame clones, with some not included. V, J and clone size were drawn from that table, and D and trimming were deduced from the DNA. In the table there are around 98,000 clones, around 82% of which are singletons. The sequenced material came from peripheral blood. This receptor was taken from a man between 65 and 85 years old with active or convalescent COVID-19. The J gene is TRBJ2-3, the V gene TRBV23-1; 7 bases are shared with TRBD1. TRBV23-1 qualifies as an ORF whose function is uncertain. In DNA, the CDR3 is TGCGCCAGCAGTCAGATGCACGACAGGGAATGGCCCGATACGCAGTATTTT. Translation: CASSQMHDREWPDTQYF.